The 6 T cell receptor beta chains below come from one sample, sequenced in a study of control samples from healthy donors and cancer patients. Using immunoSEQ multiplex PCR, the repertoire was profiled, and TCRdb retains in-frame clones only, with some absent. Among some 150,000 clones listed, less than 95% were seen once. Sequenced sample: PBMCs. Receptors originate from a man aged 55-75 years with colorectal cancer.

The J gene is TRBJ2-5, the V gene TRBV27; TRBD2 matches at 8 bases. Germline loops: CDR1 MNHEY, CDR2 SMNVEV (reference sequence). The junction had 9 bases not matched to a gene; V was cut back by 7 bases and J by 2 bases. The CDR3 is made up of 15 amino acids. CDR3 sequence: CASTEGPGGQETQYF. In DNA form, the CDR3 reads TGTGCCAGCACCGAGGGGCCGGGGGGGCAAGAGACCCAGTACTTC.

The J gene is TRBJ2-2, the V gene TRBV11-2; a possible D gene is TRBD1 (6 bases). This CDR3 contains 16 residues. Trimming removed 3 bases at V and 0 bases at J, with 11 bases between. Per germline, CDR1 SGHAT and CDR2 FQNNGV. CDR3 residues: CASSFHQGSNTGELFF. CDR3 DNA sequence: TGTGCCAGCAGCTTTCATCAGGGGTCGAACACCGGGGAGCTGTTTTTT.

The chain carries TRBV27 and TRBJ2-2; D may be TRBD1 (6 bases). Germline assignment: CDR1 MNHEY and CDR2 SMNVEV (reference sequence). The V end lost 5 bases, the J end lost 5 bases, and 15 bases lay between the germline ends. This CDR3 is built from 15 residues. The CDR3 DNA is TGTGCCAGCAGTAGCGCAGGGGCCGGAACCGGGGAGCTGTTTTTT. This gives the protein CASSSAGAGTGELFF.

Concerning this clone itself: This CDR3 is also generated by other DNA sequences in the sample. The rearrangement joins TRBV19 to TRBJ2-5; 8 bases are a match to TRBD2. Per the germline V gene, CDR1 is LNHDA and CDR2 is SQIVND (reference sequence). V lost 3 bases, J lost 4 bases, and 4 bases stayed unmatched. The CDR3 sequence is 14 residues long. CDR3 sequence: CASSIGLAGETQYF. The CDR3 DNA reads TGTGCCAGTAGTATTGGTCTAGCGGGAGAGACCCAGTACTTC.

The chain has TRBV6-5 and TRBJ1-3; D unresolved. The V and J ends lost 11 bases and 7 bases respectively, with 15 bases between them. Looked up from germline, CDR1 is MNHEY and CDR2 is SVGAGI. This CDR3 has 12 residues. In DNA, the CDR3 is TGTGCCTGTCGTAGCGGCGGGAACACCATATATTTT. Amino acids: CACRSGGNTIYF.

The chain couples TRBV5-1 to TRBJ1-1; D is uncertain. Germline V gene data show CDR1 as SGHRS and CDR2 as YFSETQ. This CDR3 is 13 amino acids long. Trimming took 0 bases from V and 3 from J, leaving 6 bases between them. The CDR3 protein is CASSLVGYTEAFF. As DNA, the CDR3 is TGCGCCAGCAGCTTGGTGGGGTACACTGAAGCTTTCTTT.